This T cell receptor beta chain was obtained from a study of T-cell reconstitution after alpha-beta-depleted transplantation in children. Broader study findings: From surviving recipient T cells and thymic progenitors came the high day-60 TCRbeta diversity observed in some patients. By about two months after transplant, alpha-beta T cells reportedly arose from several hundred graft clones that had expanded. T-cell numbers and diversity, one year after transplant, stemmed largely from T cells that were newly produced.

Concerning this clonotype itself: The antigen is unknown.

It was with unique molecular identifiers that the TCRbeta library was prepared. Each CDR3 protein is one row after TCRdb ran MiXCR on the PCR reads. In the table there are 65,000 to 85,000 distinct CDR3 sequences, approximately 10% of which are singletons. CDR1 and CDR2 from the germline V gene are MGHRA and YSYEKL. Trimming left V 2 bases short and J 7 bases short, with 15 bases between. The CDR3 extends over 14 amino acids. Sequences were derived from PBMCs, sampled before TCRalphabeta/CD19-depleted stem cell transplant. The rearrangement links TRBV4-1 to TRBJ2-7; D assignment may be TRBD1 or TRBD2 (6 bases each). The TCR was taken from a boy younger than 18 with acute myeloid leukemia, due to receive a stem cell transplant. CDR3 loop: CASSQYPKGGEQYV. The CDR3 coding sequence is TGCGCCAGCAGCCAATATCCAAAAGGGGGGGAGCAGTACGTC.